This TCR beta chain was identified in a study of shared clonotypes between healthy human individuals. In germline, CDR1 is MDHEN, CDR2 SYDVKM. The CDR3 sequence is 15 residues long. Between the trimmed V and J ends, which lost 7 bases and 7 bases, there was a span of 22 bases. This clone was counted many times. Data came from immunoSEQ multiplex PCR; TCRdb stores just in-frame clones and leaves some out. The data contain 850,000 to 1,100,000 clones, around 77% of them singletons. The rearrangement uses TRBV28 and TRBJ1-2, with D perhaps TRBD1 (6 bases). Sequencing was done on a sample of memory CD4+ T cells from PBMCs. Subset of the sample: CD45RA-negative fraction. This TCR was sampled from a man in his late teens or twenties in good health. Some clones in this sample may be carry-over from other donors' samples. The CDR3 DNA follows: TGTGCCAGCACCCTGGGGGCCTACAGGGAGGGTGGCTACACCTTC. Translation: CASTLGAYREGGYTF.